Shown below are 16 T cell receptor beta chains from a single sample sequenced in a study of early T cells in non-severe SARS-CoV-2 infection (dated by TCRdb to the early 2020s). The library was prepared using 5' RACE. TCRdb shows the sequencer as NextSeq 500. TCRdb reprocessed the public reads (quality trimming at Q25 with fastp, clone calling with MiXCR) and kept in-frame beta chains. Each CDR3 protein gets just one entry, which takes the most common genes and DNA from the rows behind it. The sample profile shows about 18,000 distinct CDR3 sequences; 4.5% to 6.5% of them were found once. Clones ranked in the top ten supply approximately 6.5% of the sample. The specimen sequenced was whole blood. These receptors were collected from an adult who was a healthcare worker with PCR-confirmed SARS-CoV-2 infection or an uninfected control (not recorded which).

There are many counts of this clonotype. The chain joins TRBV5-5 to TRBJ2-7, with TRBD1 identical over 10 bases. J lost 1 base, V lost 3 bases, and 1 base had no gene match. The CDR3 is made up of 14 amino acids. In germline, CDR1 is SGHKS, CDR2 YYEKEE (reference sequence). The CDR3 loop reads CASSWTGGSYEQYF. CDR3 nucleotides: TGTGCCAGCAGCTGGACAGGGGGGTCCTACGAGCAGTACTTC.

To note about this clonotype: This may be a read error, as it is one base from a much larger clone. This chain links TRBV10-2 with TRBJ2-1; D is possibly TRBD1 (5 bases). The germline V gene has CDR1 WSHSY and CDR2 SAAADI. The CDR3 loop spans 12 amino acids. CDR3 nucleotide sequence: TGCGCCAGCAGTGAGTCCTGGGGCATACAGCTCTTC. Protein product: CASSESWGIQLF.

Only a few counts were recorded for this clonotype. The chain carries TRBV2 and TRBJ2-7, with TRBD1 identical over 7 bases. V lost 6 bases, J lost 4 bases, and 3 bases stayed unmatched. The CDR3 runs 12 residues. Per the germline V gene, CDR1 is SNHLY and CDR2 is FYNNEI. The CDR3, as DNA: TGTGCCAGCAGCATGGACAGGTACGAGCAGTACTTC. This translates into CASSMDRYEQYF. Drawing the rest from reference TRBV2 and TRBJ2-7, the complete variable domain is EPEVTQTPSHQVTQMGQEVILRCVPISNHLYFYWYRQILGQKVEFLVSFYNNEISEKSEIFDDQFSVERPDGSNFTLKIRSTKLEDSAMYFCASSMDRYEQYFGPGTRLTVT.

This clonotype was counted many times. The J gene is TRBJ2-2, the V gene TRBV6-1, with 13 bases identical to TRBD2. This CDR3 has 14 amino acids. Germline V CDR1 and CDR2: MNHNS, SASEGT. With 5 bases clipped from V and 8 bases from J, the junction kept 2 bases outside the gene matches. The CDR3 DNA sequence: TGTGCCAGCAGTTGGACTAGCGGGAGAGGGGAGCTGTTTTTT. It yields the protein CASSWTSGRGELFF.

In this sample, this clonotype turned up a few times. This chain links TRBV5-1 with TRBJ2-1; no clear D gene. The CDR3 contains 12 residues. Germline CDR1 SGHRS, CDR2 YFSETQ. The V and J ends lost 4 bases and 8 bases respectively, with 10 bases between them. The CDR3 loop reads CASSAGIDEQFF. As DNA, the CDR3 is TGCGCCAGCAGCGCAGGAATCGATGAGCAGTTCTTC.

This clonotype was seen repeatedly, ten times or more. V is TRBV12-3 or TRBV12-4 and J is TRBJ2-1; no clear D gene. CDR3 length equals 16 residues. Trimming took 3 bases from V and 2 from J, leaving 14 bases between them. CDR3 sequence (DNA): TGTGCCAGCAGTTTGCTGGGGTTGAGGACCTACAATGAGCAGTTCTTC. Its translation is CASSLLGLRTYNEQFF.

This clonotype was counted at least ten times. The chain combines TRBV6-5 with TRBJ2-7, with 7 bases aligning to TRBD2. The germline CDR1 and CDR2 sequences are MNHEY and SVGAGI. The CDR3 is made up of 13 amino acids. The ends lost 6 bases at V and 4 bases at J; junction bases unmatched: 6. The CDR3: CASRPREAYEQYF. The CDR3 DNA is TGTGCCAGCAGACCCCGGGAGGCGTACGAGCAGTACTTC.

This clonotype was counted a few times. A clone one base away is much larger, so this may be a read error. The rearrangement joins TRBV20-1 to TRBJ2-7, with 11 bases fitting TRBD1. The CDR3 spans 14 residues. CDR1 is DFQATT, CDR2 SNEGSKA, per germline (reference sequence). The CDR3 region is CSASGGQGAYVQYF. The DNA of the CDR3 is TGCAGTGCTAGTGGCGGACAGGGGGCCTACGTGCAGTACTTC.

There are many counts of this clonotype. V and J are TRBV5-6 and TRBJ2-7; the D gene is possibly TRBD1 (6 bases). This CDR3 has 14 amino acids. Looked up from germline, CDR1 is SGHDT and CDR2 is YYEEEE. V was trimmed by 2 bases and J by 9 bases, leaving 18 bases between them. The CDR3 coding sequence is TGTGCCAGCAGCTTAGGGACACCGCTACGTTGGCAGTACTTC. This sequence encodes CASSLGTPLRWQYF.

The rearrangement joins TRBV20-1 to TRBJ2-4; D is unclear. The germline V gene encodes CDR1 DFQATT and CDR2 SNEGSKA (reference sequence). The CDR3 runs 11 residues. Trimming took off 7 bases at V and 8 bases at J, with 12 bases between the two ends. The CDR3 is CSGNLQDIQYF. In DNA, the CDR3 is TGCAGTGGTAACCTCCAGGACATTCAGTACTTC.

This clonotype is medium-sized (0.01 to 0.1%) in the sample. The V gene is TRBV20-1, the J gene TRBJ2-2; the D call may be TRBD1 or TRBD2 (5 bases each). The CDR3 sequence is 13 residues long. Deletions cut 3 bases from V and 5 bases from J, with 10 bases between. The germline V gene encodes CDR1 DFQATT and CDR2 SNEGSKA (reference sequence). In DNA form, the CDR3 reads TGCAGTGCTAGGAAGGGGAGTACCGGGGAGCTGTTTTTT. This translates into CSARKGSTGELFF.

This clonotype was seen many times. The V gene is TRBV28, the J gene TRBJ2-1, with D hard to call. In germline, CDR1 is MDHEN, CDR2 SYDVKM. The length of the CDR3 is 11 residues. Trimming took 2 bases from V and 16 from J, leaving 12 bases between them. CDR3 in DNA: TGTGCCAGCAGTTTAGCGGCTAGTTACTTCTTC. Protein: CASSLAASYFF.

This clonotype was observed a handful of times. V usage is TRBV9 and J usage is TRBJ2-1; 8 nucleotides align to TRBD2. Germline V CDR1 and CDR2: SGDLS, YYNGEE. Trimming took 3 bases from V and 9 from J; bases not matched to a gene: 14. This CDR3 contains 16 residues. Here the CDR3 DNA reads TGTGCCAGCAGCGGGAACAGGGCGGGACTAGGGGCTGAGCAGTTCTTC. It translates to CASSGNRAGLGAEQFF.

At least ten counts were recorded for this clonotype. The genes are TRBV11-2 and TRBJ1-5; D remains ambiguous. The CDR3 contains 14 residues. The germline V gene has CDR1 SGHAT and CDR2 FQNNGV. V was shortened by 6 bases and J by 3 bases, with 12 bases between the two germline ends. CDR3 DNA sequence: TGTGCCAGCAGATTGGACGGACCCAATCAGCCCCAGCATTTT. Translating it yields CASRLDGPNQPQHF.

By sample fraction, this clonotype is medium-sized. The V and J genes are TRBV20-1 and TRBJ1-6; D unclear. V shed 2 bases and J shed 8 bases, with 4 bases lying between them. Per the germline V gene, CDR1 is DFQATT and CDR2 is SNEGSKA (reference sequence). This CDR3 spans 11 amino acids. In DNA form, the CDR3 reads TGCAGTGCTAGAATCGATTCACCCCTCCACTTT. Its translation is CSARIDSPLHF.

This clonotype was picked up a small number of times. The gene calls are TRBV6-2 or TRBV6-3 and TRBJ2-2; D gene unclear. The V gene's germline CDR1 is MNHEY and CDR2 SVGEGT. CDR3 length equals 15 residues. V shed 5 bases and J shed 0 bases, with 10 bases lying between them. The chain's CDR3 is CASSDGRANTGELFF. The CDR3, as DNA: TGTGCCAGCAGTGACGGACGCGCGAACACCGGGGAGCTGTTTTTT.